What follows is one T cell receptor (beta chain) and its context. Its antigen is still unknown. CD45RO-CCR7+CD27+CD95- expression identified naive CD8+ T cells. Looked up from germline, CDR1 is KGHSH and CDR2 is LQKENI. This CDR3 is built from 11 residues. The data are from a study of CXCR3-negative and CXCR3-positive naive CD8 T cells. Study as a whole: Sequencing brought in some 130 million TRB reads altogether, and each library got about 1.5 +/- 0.3 million. Broader study findings: Naive cells positive for CXCR3 carried more hydrophobic TRB CDR3s than CXCR3-negative ones.

All TRB cDNA libraries came from 5' RACE performed with UMI labels. TCRdb derives one entry per CDR3 protein from the 5' RACE reads, leaving out DNA. The sample table includes approximately 7,000 distinct CDR3 sequences. Sequencing used naive CXCR3+ CD8+ T cells from blood. As for subset: CD45RO-CCR7+CD27+CD95- naive CD8+ T cells expressing CXCR3 (TNR3+). J is TRBJ2-1 and V is TRBV18. The TCR sequence derives from a human donor in good health. Some clones in this sample may be carry-over from other donors' samples. The CDR3 spells CASSLTHEQFF.